This TCR beta chain was found in a study of blood T cell repertoires in COVID-19. Across the study: Material from acute and convalescent COVID-19 was sourced from the United States, Italy and Spain. The analysed material was cDNA or gDNA that came from T cells, B-cell-depleted T cells, or PBMCs.

Ages ranged from about 18 to 100 years, with residence in 24 US areas. Recovered status in Cohort 3 required two negative PCRs, clearance, or symptom resolution. Sequencing used immunoSEQ multiplex PCR; TCRdb keeps in-frame clones, though not all of them. Of some 180,000 clones in the sample, 75% to 90% were seen once. CDR3 size: 13 residues. Trimming took 6 bases from V and 3 from J; bases not matched to a gene: 3. This clone has only one observation. Other nucleotide sequences from this sample produce the same CDR3. This chain connects TRBV12-3 or TRBV12-4 to TRBJ1-2, with 8 nucleotides matching TRBD1. The sequencing input was PBMCs or T cells enriched from blood (not recorded which). This receptor was taken from a middle-aged man who had recovered from COVID-19. The CDR3 region is CASSLDRDYGYTF. The DNA of the CDR3 is TGTGCCAGCAGCCTGGACAGGGACTATGGCTACACCTTC.